These T cell receptor beta chains were read from a single sample in a study of T cell changes during pregnancy in multiple sclerosis. Assay: immunoSEQ multiplex PCR; the TCRdb copy retains only in-frame clones and omits some. The data hold about 54,000 clones, with 91% observed a single time. Sequenced material: peripheral blood, taken after pregnancy. The receptors were sampled from a female donor in good health, enrolled as a control in a pregnancy study. Both conserved end residues are part of each CDR3. A D gene is named only where the DNA matches it firmly. Rows give clone size only sometimes, using once, few, many, or a class for an expanded clone.

d_gene,abundance,j_gene,v_gene,CDR3nt,CDR3aa
NA,NA,TRBJ1-2,TRBV10-3,TGTGCCATCAGTGAGTCGATGACAGATCATGGCTACACCTTC,CAISESMTDHGYTF
NA,NA,TRBJ2-2,TRBV27,TGTGCCAGCAGTTTATTCGCCAGGGGATACACCGGGGAGCTGTTTTTT,CASSLFARGYTGELFF
TRBD2,NA,TRBJ2-3,TRBV5-1,TGCGCCAGCACGGCTAGCGGAAACACAGATACGCAGTATTTT,CASTASGNTDTQYF
TRBD1,NA,TRBJ2-7,TRBV5-1,TGCGCCAGCAGCACAGGGGGAAGCGAGCAGTACTTC,CASSTGGSEQYF
TRBD1,NA,TRBJ1-2,TRBV19,TGTGCCAGTACTTCCTGGGACAGGGAGGGAGGCTATGGCTACACCTTC,CASTSWDREGGYGYTF
TRBD2,NA,TRBJ2-7,TRBV7-9,TGTGCCAGCAGCATCACTAGCGTCGAGCAGTACTTC,CASSITSVEQYF
NA,once,TRBJ2-1,TRBV10-1,TGCGCCAGCAGCCCCACCAAGCGTACCGAGCAGTTCTTC,CASSPTKRTEQFF
NA,NA,TRBJ2-1,TRBV19,TGTGCCAGCACTAACCGGGGAAAGGGCTCCTACAATGAGCAGTTCTTC,CASTNRGKGSYNEQFF
NA,NA,TRBJ1-2,TRBV27,TGTGCCAGCACTTTCTCCGGCGGCTATGGCTACACCTTC,CASTFSGGYGYTF
NA,once,TRBJ2-1,TRBV27,TGTGCCAGCAGTTCCTACGACAATGAGCAGTTCTTC,CASSSYDNEQFF
NA,NA,TRBJ2-7,TRBV5-1,TGCGCCAGCAGAGGGGTGACCTACGAGCAGTACTTC,CASRGVTYEQYF
NA,NA,TRBJ2-7,TRBV7-9,TGTGCCAGCACCAATATGGCGGCGGGTTCCTACGAGCAGTACTTC,CASTNMAAGSYEQYF
NA,NA,TRBJ2-1,TRBV9,TGTGCCAGCAGCCCTTGGACTACGAACAATGAGCAGTTCTTC,CASSPWTTNNEQFF
NA,NA,TRBJ2-6,TRBV18,TGTGCCAGCTCACCGGTGACGGGAGCGTCTGGGGCCAACGTCCTGACTTTC,CASSPVTGASGANVLTF
NA,NA,TRBJ2-5,TRBV7-2,TGTGCCAGCAGCCCACAGGGAACCCTTAAAGAGACCCAGTACTTC,CASSPQGTLKETQYF
NA,NA,TRBJ1-3,TRBV5-6,TGTGCCAGCAGCTTGGGGGGCCCCTCTGGAAACACCATATATTTT,CASSLGGPSGNTIYF
NA,NA,TRBJ2-7,TRBV5-1,TGCGCCAGCAGCTTTACTACAACAGGGAGCTACGAGCAGTACTTC,CASSFTTTGSYEQYF
TRBD2,NA,TRBJ2-2,TRBV10-2,TGCGCCAGCAATATTCTAGCGGGAGGCCTCACCGGGGAGCTGTTTTTT,CASNILAGGLTGELFF
NA,NA,TRBJ1-5,TRBV27,TGTGCCAGCAGAACCGACAGTTTCAATCAGCCCCAGCATTTT,CASRTDSFNQPQHF
TRBD1,once,TRBJ1-2,TRBV7-6,TGTGCCAGCAGCCTGCAGGGGGCGCAAGATCCAGGCTACACCTTC,CASSLQGAQDPGYTF
TRBD1,NA,TRBJ1-1,TRBV7-9,TGTGCCAGCAGCCCCCGACAGGGAACAGGTGAAGCTTTCTTT,CASSPRQGTGEAFF
NA,NA,TRBJ1-2,TRBV7-2,TGTGCCAGCAGCCCCGGGCCGGGAGTCTATGGCTACACCTTC,CASSPGPGVYGYTF
NA,once,TRBJ1-2,TRBV7-9,TGTGCCAGCACCCATGGAGGGGTCAACTATGGCTACACCTTC,CASTHGGVNYGYTF
TRBD1,NA,TRBJ1-2,TRBV30,TGTGCCTGGAGTGTCGGACAGGGGGGTGGAGGCTACACCTTC,CAWSVGQGGGGYTF
TRBD1,once,TRBJ1-5,TRBV6-6,TGTGCCAGCAGCCAGGGGGGTCAAAATCAGCCCCAGCATTTT,CASSQGGQNQPQHF
TRBD1,once,TRBJ2-4,TRBV5-1,TGCGCCAGCAGCTTTACACCGGGACAGGGTAATAACATTCAGTACTTC,CASSFTPGQGNNIQYF
NA,once,TRBJ2-7,TRBV7-6,TGTGCCAGCAGCTTAAGGGGGAGGGGTTCCTACGAGCAGTACTTC,CASSLRGRGSYEQYF
NA,NA,TRBJ1-1,TRBV6-1,TGTGCCAGCAGCCGGGACACTTACCGAGGAACTGAAGCTTTCTTT,CASSRDTYRGTEAFF
TRBD1,NA,TRBJ2-2,TRBV6-6,TGTGCCAGCGGGACAGGGGTCACCGGGGAGCTGTTTTTT,CASGTGVTGELFF
TRBD2,NA,TRBJ2-2,TRBV2,TGTGCCAGCAGGGAGGGACTAGCGGGAGGGAACACCGGGGAGCTGTTTTTT,CASREGLAGGNTGELFF
NA,few,TRBJ1-1,TRBV19,TGTGCCAGTAGTCTCGGGAACACTGAAGCTTTCTTT,CASSLGNTEAFF
NA,few,TRBJ1-2,TRBV7-9,TGTGCCAGCAGCTTAGGTACAGGGTTAGGCGGCTACACCTTC,CASSLGTGLGGYTF
NA,few,TRBJ1-1,TRBV18,TGTGCCAGCTCACGCAGGGATGAAGCTTTCTTT,CASSRRDEAFF
TRBD1,once,TRBJ1-1,TRBV5-1,TGCGCCAGCAGCCGGGAGGGACAGGGGAAGTCGGCTTTCTTT,CASSREGQGKSAFF
TRBD2,NA,TRBJ2-1,TRBV7-9,TGTGCCAGCAGCTTACATAGCGGGTGGGTTGAGCAGTTCTTC,CASSLHSGWVEQFF
TRBD1,NA,TRBJ1-2,TRBV7-8,TGTGCCAGCAGCTTGCAAGGGACAGGGGGCGTTGGGTATGGCTACACCTTC,CASSLQGTGGVGYGYTF
NA,NA,TRBJ1-6,TRBV27,TGTGCCAGCAGTTTAAGGCGGATTAATTCACCCCTCCACTTT,CASSLRRINSPLHF
NA,NA,TRBJ1-4,TRBV5-6,TGTGCCAGCCTCCACACCGGGACAAGGAATGAAAAACTGTTTTTT,CASLHTGTRNEKLFF
TRBD1,NA,TRBJ1-2,TRBV6-5,TGTGCCAGCAGCAGGGACAGCTACTATGGCTACACCTTC,CASSRDSYYGYTF
NA,NA,TRBJ1-1,TRBV18,TGTGCCAGCTCACCACAACGGAGTGAAGCTTTCTTT,CASSPQRSEAFF
TRBD1,NA,TRBJ2-6,TRBV10-3,TGTGCCATCAGTGCCTGGACAGGGGGAGGTGGGGCCAACGTCCTGACTTTC,CAISAWTGGGGANVLTF
NA,NA,TRBJ2-3,TRBV27,TGTGCCAGCAGGAAGGACAGTCGAATTAGCACAGATACGCAGTATTTT,CASRKDSRISTDTQYF
NA,NA,TRBJ1-2,TRBV10-3,TGTGCCATCAGCTCTCGACAGAGAGACAACTATGGCTACACCTTC,CAISSRQRDNYGYTF
TRBD2,NA,TRBJ2-3,TRBV5-1,TGCGCCAGCGGTCCGTGGGCGGGAGGTCTGAATACGCAGTATTTT,CASGPWAGGLNTQYF
TRBD1,NA,TRBJ2-7,TRBV28,TGTGCCAGCAGTTTTACTTTGGGTGGGACAGTTACTTTC,CASSFTLGGTVTF
TRBD2,NA,TRBJ2-3,TRBV7-2,TGTGCCAGCAGCCCCCGGACTAGCGGGGGGGTAGATACGCAGTATTTT,CASSPRTSGGVDTQYF
TRBD1,NA,TRBJ1-2,TRBV13,TGTGCCAGCAGGCCAGGGGGCGCAAGGGGCGGCTACACCTTC,CASRPGGARGGYTF
NA,NA,TRBJ1-5,TRBV6-6,TGTGCCAGCAGTTACTTGGACATTAGCAATCAGCCCCAGCATTTT,CASSYLDISNQPQHF
NA,NA,TRBJ1-1,TRBV18,TGTGCCAGCTCACCATCTCGGTCGGCGGACACTGAAGCTTTCTTT,CASSPSRSADTEAFF
TRBD1,NA,TRBJ2-5,TRBV27,TGTGCCAGCCGGCGGACAGGTGTGGAGACCCAGTACTTC,CASRRTGVETQYF
TRBD1,NA,TRBJ2-7,TRBV6-1,TGTGCCAGCAGTGGACCGGGACAGGGAACCTACGAGCAGTACTTC,CASSGPGQGTYEQYF
NA,NA,TRBJ2-1,TRBV7-6,TGTGCCAGCAGCCAGGGACACCCAGAAGTAAATGAGCAGTTCTTC,CASSQGHPEVNEQFF
TRBD2,NA,TRBJ2-1,TRBV29-1,TGCAGCGTCCGACTAGCGGGGTACAATGAGCAGTTCTTC,CSVRLAGYNEQFF
NA,NA,TRBJ1-1,TRBV27,TGTGCCAGCAGCCAATCCCGACAGGACACTGAAGCTTTCTTT,CASSQSRQDTEAFF
NA,NA,TRBJ2-7,TRBV7-8,TGTGCCAGCAGCCTAACCTACGAGCAGTACTTC,CASSLTYEQYF
TRBD1,NA,TRBJ1-1,TRBV5-1,TGCGCCAGCAGCCCTCTCGACAGGGGTAACACTGAAGCTTTCTTT,CASSPLDRGNTEAFF
TRBD1,NA,TRBJ1-2,TRBV12-5,TGTGCTAGTGGTATCGGACAGGGGCACTATGGCTACACCTTC,CASGIGQGHYGYTF
NA,NA,TRBJ1-3,TRBV18,TGTGCCAGCTCACCGAGCTCTGGAAACACCATATATTTT,CASSPSSGNTIYF
TRBD1,NA,TRBJ1-2,TRBV5-1,TGCGCCAGCAGCTGGGGGACAGAGGCCGCCTATGGCTACACCTTC,CASSWGTEAAYGYTF